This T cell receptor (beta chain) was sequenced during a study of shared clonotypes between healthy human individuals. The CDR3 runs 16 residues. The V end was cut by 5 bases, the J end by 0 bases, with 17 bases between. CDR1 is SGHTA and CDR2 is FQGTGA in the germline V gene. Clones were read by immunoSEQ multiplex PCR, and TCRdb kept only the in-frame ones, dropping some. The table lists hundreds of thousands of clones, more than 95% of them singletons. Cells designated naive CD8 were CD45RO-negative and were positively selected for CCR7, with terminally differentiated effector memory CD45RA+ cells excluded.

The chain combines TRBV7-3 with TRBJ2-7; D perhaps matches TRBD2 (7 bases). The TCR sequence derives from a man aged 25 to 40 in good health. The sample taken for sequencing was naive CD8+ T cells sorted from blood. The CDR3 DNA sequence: TGTGCCAGCAGCACCCCGGGGGGCGGATTCTCCTACGAGCAGTACTTC. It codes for CASSTPGGGFSYEQYF.